This TCR beta chain was recorded in a study of identifying expanded T cells in peripheral blood. Study outcomes and limitations: Variance in clone template counts between approximately 2-week samples significantly increased with total template count across all healthy donors.

This table comes from immunoSEQ multiplex PCR, and its TCRdb copy is limited to in-frame clones, with some not included. Among roughly 100,000 clones, around 89% were seen once, and the ten largest hold 16%. Worth noting for this clone: The antigen remains unidentified.

CDR3 size: 16 residues. The germline V and J ends were trimmed by 0 bases and 4 bases, with 15 bases remaining between them. The germline gives CDR1 MNHNY, CDR2 SVGAGI (reference sequence). The source material was blood. This sequence was found in a person aged 18-70 years in good health. The gene calls are TRBV6-6 and TRBJ1-2; no clear D gene. The CDR3 loop reads CASSYSSGPVGYGYTF. CDR3 nucleotide sequence: TGTGCCAGCAGTTACTCAAGTGGACCAGTTGGCTATGGCTACACCTTC.